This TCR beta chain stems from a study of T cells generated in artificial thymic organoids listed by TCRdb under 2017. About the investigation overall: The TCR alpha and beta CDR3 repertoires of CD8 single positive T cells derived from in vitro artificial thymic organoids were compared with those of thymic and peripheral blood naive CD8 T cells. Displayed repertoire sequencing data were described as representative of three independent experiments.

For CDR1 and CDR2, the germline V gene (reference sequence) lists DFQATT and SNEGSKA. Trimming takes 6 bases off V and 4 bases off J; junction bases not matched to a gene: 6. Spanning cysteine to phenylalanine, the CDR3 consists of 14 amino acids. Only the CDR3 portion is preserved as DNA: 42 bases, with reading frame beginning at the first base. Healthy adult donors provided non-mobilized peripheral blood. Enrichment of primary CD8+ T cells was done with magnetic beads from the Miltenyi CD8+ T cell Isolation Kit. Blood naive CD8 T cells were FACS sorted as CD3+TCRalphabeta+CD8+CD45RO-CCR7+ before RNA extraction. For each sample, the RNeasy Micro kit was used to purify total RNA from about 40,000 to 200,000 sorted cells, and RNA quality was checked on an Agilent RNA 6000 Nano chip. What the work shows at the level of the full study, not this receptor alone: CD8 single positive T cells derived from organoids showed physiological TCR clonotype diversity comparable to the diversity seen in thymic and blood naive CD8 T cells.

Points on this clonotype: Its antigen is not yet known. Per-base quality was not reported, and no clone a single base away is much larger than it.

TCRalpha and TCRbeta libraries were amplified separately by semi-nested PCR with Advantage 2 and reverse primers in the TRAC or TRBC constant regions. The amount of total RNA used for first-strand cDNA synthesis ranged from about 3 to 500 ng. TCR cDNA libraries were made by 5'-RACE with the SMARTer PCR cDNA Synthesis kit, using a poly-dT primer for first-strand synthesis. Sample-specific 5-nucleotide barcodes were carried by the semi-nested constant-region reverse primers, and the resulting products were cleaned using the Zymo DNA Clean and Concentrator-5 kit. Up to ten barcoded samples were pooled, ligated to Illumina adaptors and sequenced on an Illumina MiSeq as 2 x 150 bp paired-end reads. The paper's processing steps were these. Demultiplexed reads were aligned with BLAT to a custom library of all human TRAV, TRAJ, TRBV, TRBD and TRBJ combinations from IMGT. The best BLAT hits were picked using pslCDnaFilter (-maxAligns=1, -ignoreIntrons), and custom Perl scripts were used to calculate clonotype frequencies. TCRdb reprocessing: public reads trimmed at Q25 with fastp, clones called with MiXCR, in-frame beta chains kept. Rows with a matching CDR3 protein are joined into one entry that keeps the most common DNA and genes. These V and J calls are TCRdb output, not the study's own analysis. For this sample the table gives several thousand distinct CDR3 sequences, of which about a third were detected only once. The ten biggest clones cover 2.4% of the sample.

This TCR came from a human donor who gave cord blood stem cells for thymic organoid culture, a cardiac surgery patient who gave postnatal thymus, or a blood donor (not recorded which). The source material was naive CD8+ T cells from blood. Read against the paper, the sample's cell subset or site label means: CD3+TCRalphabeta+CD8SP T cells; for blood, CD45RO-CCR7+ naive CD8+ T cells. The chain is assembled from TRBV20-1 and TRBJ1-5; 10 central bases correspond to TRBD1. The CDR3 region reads CSAMRTGGNQPQHF. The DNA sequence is TGCAGTGCAATGAGGACAGGGGGAAATCAGCCCCAGCATTTT.